This TCR beta chain comes out of a study of siplizumab effects on memory and regulatory T cells (dated 2019 in TCRdb). Regarding the research as a whole: The study looked at the effect of siplizumab, an anti-CD2 antibody, on alloreactive T-cell subsets in allogeneic mixed lymphocyte reactions made from human PBMCs.

Receptor libraries were prepared by the immunoSEQ multiplex PCR assay. Roughly 10^5 TCR templates per sample were assayed on the deep sequencing platform. Genomic DNA extracted from sorted T cells was the material used for TCRbeta CDR3 sequencing. As for how the authors treated the data: The R programming language was used for clonal analysis of the TCRbeta CDR3 data. Alloreactive CD4+ and CD8+ clones were identified by comparing unstimulated samples to CFSE-low samples taken after the reaction. Regulatory or non-regulatory origin of alloreactive CD4+ clones was assigned by matching sequences to the sorted unstimulated Treg and non-Treg repertoires. Here the immuneACCESS table is served through TCRdb, limited to in-frame sequences with V and J called. Missing clones are a known gap in these copies; in checked studies unresolved V genes cover under half, and the rest lacks a known reason. That table is the source of V, J and clone size, and D and trimming were worked out from the DNA. This sample gives 100,000 or so clones in total; 93% of them show up just once. About 0.34% of the sample is in the top ten clones.

Details on this clone: There is no known antigen for this receptor. Per-nucleotide qualities are absent, and no much larger clonotype sits a single base away.

Trimmed from V: 6 bases; trimmed from J: 5 bases; junction bases lacking a gene match: 5. For CDR1 and CDR2, the germline V gene lists KGHSH and LQKENI. The CDR3, cysteine through phenylalanine, is 15 amino acids long. Just the 45-base CDR3 DNA is kept, in frame starting at base 1. Results the study describes overall, beyond this receptor: Among mappable alloreactive CD4+ clones, an average Treg-derived fraction of over 60% was observed with siplizumab, compared with approximately 26% in control reactions. A naive or memory phenotype could not be assigned to roughly 75-95% of proliferating CD4+ or CD8+ clones. Unstimulated naive T cells appeared to be more diverse than memory T cells, and naive cells seemed to make a substantial contribution to the alloresponse. Because sequences at frequencies below about 10^-5 were poorly captured, only a minor fraction of alloreactive clones could be mapped back to unstimulated subsets. Whether proliferating Tregs from siplizumab cultures actually had suppressive function was not functionally confirmed. Siplizumab significantly reduced the cumulative frequency of alloreactive sequences traceable to unstimulated CD4+ memory T cells.

Sorted unstimulated T cells and proliferating T cells recovered from mixed lymphocyte reactions were subjected to TCRbeta CDR3 sequencing. Fresh whole blood from roughly nine HLA-typed healthy donors was used as the source from which PBMCs were isolated. The rearrangement joined TRBV18 to TRBJ2-5, with 14 bases in between that match TRBD2. The receptor was derived from a human donor in good health. Source material: CD4+ T cells sorted from blood. The CDR3 loop reads CASSSGLAGVETQYF. Here is the DNA: TGTGCCAGCTCCTCGGGACTAGCGGGAGTGGAGACCCAGTACTTC.